Here is one T cell receptor (beta chain) with its context. This record comes from a study of blood T cell repertoires in COVID-19. Study context: PBMCs, B-cell-depleted T cells, or T cells provided the cDNA or gDNA that made up the material.

Sequenced by immunoSEQ multiplex PCR; TCRdb stores in-frame clones only, minus some. The table lists fewer than 30,000 clones, about 91% of them singletons. The CDR3 covers 15 residues. In germline, CDR1 is SGHRS, CDR2 YFSETQ. Trimming cost V 1 base and J 5 bases; bases outside gene matches: 3. The sample taken for sequencing was peripheral blood. The origin of this receptor is a human donor with active COVID-19. The donor label of this sample is uncertain. The chain combines TRBV5-1 with TRBJ2-1; 10 bases line up with TRBD2. The CDR3 sequence: CASSLSGRANNEQFF. CDR3 coding DNA: TGCGCCAGCAGCTTGAGCGGGAGGGCAAACAATGAGCAGTTCTTC.